This T cell receptor beta chain derives from a study of OX40 agonist ivuxolimab in advanced cancers. Repertoires were generated with immunoSEQ multiplex PCR, while TCRdb's copy carries only in-frame clones and drops some. The table records tens of thousands of clones, 60% to 80% of them present only once. Germline CDR1 reads SGHTS; CDR2 reads YDEGEE. The V end lost 3 bases, the J end lost 0 bases, and 10 bases lay between the germline ends. The CDR3 totals 14 residues. This sequence was found in an adult with an advanced solid tumor such as melanoma, head and neck, liver or kidney cancer. This chain connects TRBV5-8 to TRBJ2-7; perhaps TRBD1 as D (5 bases). The sample consisted of CD4+ or CD8+ T cells sorted from blood, taken in a trial of the OX40 agonist ivuxolimab. CDR3 sequence reads: CASSYRTLSYEQYF. The CDR3 DNA is TGTGCCAGCAGCTACAGGACCCTCTCCTACGAGCAGTACTTC.